These 30 T cell receptor beta chains originate from one sample sequenced in a study of T cells in Graves' hyperthyroidism and ophthalmopathy (dated by TCRdb to between 2018 and 2021). Library preparation used multiplex PCR. Sequencing instrument: Illumina HiSeq 2000. The TCR beta CDR3 regions were amplified from RNA transcripts. A first-round RT-PCR of the TCR CDR3 used the HTBI primer set with the Qiagen OneStep RT-PCR kit. The public reads were reanalyzed by TCRdb: fastp trimming at Q25, MiXCR alignment, in-frame beta chains only. One record per CDR3 amino acid sequence lists the most common genes and DNA. The sample records over 700,000 distinct CDR3 sequences, around 20% of which are singletons. The leading ten clones occupy 15% to 20% of the sample. The sequencing input was blood. These TCRs come from a woman between 45 and 65 years old with Graves' hyperthyroidism that later progressed to Graves' ophthalmopathy.

The chain recombines TRBV11-3 with TRBJ1-2, with 7 bases aligning to TRBD1. J was trimmed by 4 bases and V by 5 bases; bases with no gene match: 7. Germline loops: CDR1 SGHNT, CDR2 YENEEA. This CDR3 has 14 amino acids. CDR3 residues: CASSPDREFYGYTF. Here the CDR3 DNA reads TGTGCCAGCAGCCCCGACAGGGAATTCTATGGCTACACCTTC.

Many counts were recorded for this clonotype. V is TRBV12-3 or TRBV12-4 and J is TRBJ1-5; D is undetermined. This CDR3 spans 15 amino acids. The germline V and J ends were trimmed by 6 bases and 1 base, with 13 bases remaining between them. CDR3: CASSLGMLSNQPQHF. Here the CDR3 DNA reads TGTGCCAGCAGCCTAGGGATGTTAAGCAATCAGCCCCAGCATTTT.

The chain employs TRBV5-1 and TRBJ2-7; 11 bases are a match to TRBD1. The CDR3 runs to 16 residues. Losses at the gene ends were 3 bases for V and 5 bases for J; bases not matched to a gene: 10. CDR1 is SGHRS, CDR2 YFSETQ, per germline. CDR3: CASSYGQGALTHEQYF. CDR3 sequence (DNA): TGCGCCAGCAGCTACGGACAGGGGGCGCTTACCCACGAGCAGTACTTC.

This clonotype was seen more than once but under ten times. This rearrangement joins TRBV5-8 to TRBJ1-3; no clear D. The CDR3 extends over 14 amino acids. The V and J ends lost 2 bases and 0 bases respectively, with 6 bases between them. Germline CDR1 SGHTS, CDR2 YDEGEE. CDR3 region: CASSFSGSGNTIYF. DNA for the CDR3: TGTGCCAGCAGCTTCTCGGGCTCTGGAAACACCATATATTTT. Variable domain in full (rest from reference TRBV5-8 and TRBJ1-3): EAGVTQSPTHLIKTRGQQATLRCSPISGHTSVYWYQQALGLGLQFLLWYDEGEERNRGNFPPRFSGRQFPNYSSELNVNALELEDSALYLCASSFSGSGNTIYFGEGSWLTVV.

A few counts support this clonotype. This chain links TRBV3-1 with TRBJ1-1; 7 bases map to TRBD1. The germline CDR1 and CDR2 sequences are LGHDT and YNNKEL (reference sequence). This CDR3 is 14 amino acids long. V trimming: 3 bases; J trimming: 4 bases; junction bases outside the gene matches: 5. Written as DNA, the CDR3 is TGTGCCAGCAGCCATGCCTCAGGGGGCACTGAAGCTTTCTTT. Amino acid sequence: CASSHASGGTEAFF.

V and J are TRBV19 and TRBJ1-1; 9 positions agree with TRBD1. CDR3 size: 17 residues. V lost 3 bases and J lost 1; bases outside the gene matches: 9. Germline CDR1 LNHDA, CDR2 SQIVND (reference sequence). This CDR3 is CASSIGTGPDQNTEAFF. CDR3 nucleotide sequence: TGTGCCAGTAGTATCGGGACAGGGCCAGACCAGAACACTGAAGCTTTCTTT.

At least ten counts were recorded for this clonotype. This chain uses TRBV11-2 with TRBJ2-5; possible D gene TRBD2, 7 bases. The CDR3 totals 16 residues. CDR1 is SGHAT, CDR2 FQNNGV, per germline. With 2 bases removed from V and 5 bases from J, the gap between germline ends came to 18 bases. The CDR3 loop is CASSLSGGGPRETQYF. In nucleotides, the CDR3 is TGTGCCAGCAGCTTATCTGGGGGGGGGCCTCGGGAGACCCAGTACTTC.

The gene calls are TRBV12-3 or TRBV12-4 and TRBJ1-4; 8 nucleotides agree with TRBD1. There are 13 residues in the CDR3. The V and J ends lost 10 bases and 8 bases, in that order; junction bases with no gene match: 9. CDR3 nucleotide sequence: TGTGCCATCTCCGGGACAGGAGAAGAAAAACTGTTTTTT. It specifies CAISGTGEEKLFF.

This clonotype turned up a few times. This rearrangement joins TRBV6-2 or TRBV6-3 to TRBJ2-3; maybe TRBD1 (5 bases). Germline V gene data show CDR1 as MNHEY and CDR2 as SVGEGT. V lost 4 bases, J lost 3 bases, and 11 bases lay in between. The CDR3 loop spans 14 amino acids. The CDR3 coding sequence is TGTGCCAGCAGTTCCAGGGTTCGGACAGATACGCAGTATTTT. It yields the protein CASSSRVRTDTQYF.

V usage is TRBV4-1 and J usage is TRBJ2-1; 9 positions agree with TRBD2. Trimming took 2 bases from V and 1 from J; bases not matched to a gene: 9. The CDR3 covers 18 residues. CDR1 MGHRA and CDR2 YSYEKL come from the germline V gene. The CDR3 region has the DNA TGCGCCAGCAGCCAACCCCCACTAGCGGGTCTATCCTACAATGAGCAGTTCTTC. Translation gives CASSQPPLAGLSYNEQFF.

V usage is TRBV7-3 and J usage is TRBJ2-3; D gene uncertain. Germline lookup yields CDR1 SGHTA and CDR2 FQGTGA. V lost 2 bases, J lost 0 bases, and 9 bases lay in between. The CDR3 length is 15 residues. CDR3 sequence: CASSLGTTSTDTQYF. In DNA, the CDR3 is TGTGCCAGCAGCTTAGGAACAACGAGCACAGATACGCAGTATTTT. The full variable domain, with the rest looked up from reference TRBV7-3 and TRBJ2-3, is GAGVSQTPSNKVTEKGKYVELRCDPISGHTALYWYRQSLGQGPEFLIYFQGTGAADDSGLPNDRFFAVRPEGSVSTLKIQRTERGDSAVYLCASSLGTTSTDTQYFGPGTRLTVL.

The V gene is TRBV9, the J gene TRBJ1-3; 9 bases align to TRBD1. The germline CDR1 and CDR2 sequences are SGDLS and YYNGEE. The CDR3 is 18 residues long. With 4 bases clipped from V and 0 bases from J, the junction kept 11 bases outside the gene matches. CDR3 bases: TGTGCCAGCAGCCCCCGTGGGCTGACAGGGGGCTCTGGAAACACCATATATTTT. Translating gives CASSPRGLTGGSGNTIYF.

This clonotype was recorded a few times. The chain has TRBV7-2 and TRBJ1-2; D not resolved. The V end was cut by 1 base, the J end by 2 bases, with 17 bases between. CDR1 and CDR2 (germline): SGHTA, FQGNSA. The CDR3 totals 17 residues. This CDR3 is CASSLVWAEPFNYGYTF. The DNA of the CDR3 is TGTGCCAGCAGCTTAGTATGGGCAGAACCATTCAACTATGGCTACACCTTC.

The gene calls are TRBV5-1 and TRBJ1-4, with D tentatively TRBD1 (6 bases). V was pared by 4 bases and J by 4 bases, with 11 bases between. The CDR3 is made up of 14 amino acids. Per the germline V gene, CDR1 is SGHRS and CDR2 is YFSETQ. The CDR3 reads CASSLDRSNEKLFF. The DNA of the CDR3 is TGCGCCAGCAGCCTTGACAGGAGTAATGAAAAACTGTTTTTT.

At least ten counts were recorded for this clonotype. The chain joins TRBV7-4 to TRBJ1-2; TRBD1 might be the D (5 bases). This CDR3 has 16 residues. V was pared by 5 bases and J by 4 bases, with 20 bases between. Per the germline V gene, CDR1 is SGHVT and CDR2 is SQSDAQ. This CDR3 is CASSDQPLRGGYGYTF. CDR3 bases: TGTGCCAGCAGCGATCAACCCCTTAGGGGCGGCTATGGCTACACCTTC.

This clonotype was recorded many times. This chain uses TRBV5-1 with TRBJ2-3; 8 nucleotides match TRBD2. This CDR3 spans 19 amino acids. Germline CDR1 reads SGHRS; CDR2 reads YFSETQ. Trimming cost V 4 bases and J 2 bases; bases outside gene matches: 18. This CDR3 is CASSHPPSIAGRNTDTQYF. The CDR3 region has the DNA TGCGCCAGCAGCCACCCGCCCTCAATAGCGGGGAGGAACACAGATACGCAGTATTTT.

The V gene is TRBV20-1, the J gene TRBJ2-3, with TRBD1 matching 7 bases. V was clipped by 1 base and J by 4 bases; unmatched bases: 2. This CDR3 comprises 13 residues. In germline, CDR1 is DFQATT, CDR2 SNEGSKA (reference sequence). The CDR3 is CSARVQGADTQYF. The DNA of the CDR3 is TGCAGTGCTAGAGTCCAGGGGGCAGATACGCAGTATTTT.

The chain has TRBV20-1 and TRBJ2-2, with a tentative D call TRBD2 (5 bases). This CDR3 contains 16 residues. Germline CDR1 reads DFQATT; CDR2 reads SNEGSKA (reference sequence). Trimming removed 0 bases from V and 8 bases from J, with 19 bases in between. The CDR3 sequence: CSARDRGINPSGELFF. CDR3 DNA sequence: TGCAGTGCTAGAGATAGAGGGATCAACCCTTCGGGGGAGCTGTTTTTT.

V usage is TRBV7-9 and J usage is TRBJ2-1, with TRBD1 identical over 7 bases. The germline CDR1 and CDR2 sequences are SEHNR and FQNEAQ (reference sequence). This CDR3 has 17 residues. V lost 5 bases to trimming and J lost 6 bases; unmatched junction nucleotides: 16. The CDR3 loop reads CASSLSPGDRYPNEQFF. The CDR3 DNA is TGTGCCAGCAGCCTCTCGCCAGGGGACAGATATCCCAATGAGCAGTTCTTC.

This clonotype was observed a handful of times. The rearrangement links TRBV5-1 to TRBJ2-7; 9 bases map to TRBD2. J was trimmed by 5 bases and V by 2 bases; bases with no gene match: 11. The CDR3 runs to 16 residues. The germline V gene encodes CDR1 SGHRS and CDR2 YFSETQ. This CDR3 reads CASSLYRTSVSDEQYF. DNA for the CDR3: TGCGCCAGCAGCTTATACCGGACTAGCGTCAGTGACGAGCAGTACTTC.

V is TRBV9 and J is TRBJ2-5; 8 nucleotides line up with TRBD1. Trimming at V came to 3 bases and at J to 5 bases, leaving 3 bases not matched to a gene. The CDR3 runs to 13 residues. The V gene's germline CDR1 is SGDLS and CDR2 YYNGEE. The CDR3 nucleotides are TGTGCCAGCAGCGGACAGGGGACGGAGACCCAGTACTTC. Translation: CASSGQGTETQYF.

This chain connects TRBV6-5 to TRBJ1-2, with TRBD1 identical over 7 bases. Germline assignment: CDR1 MNHEY and CDR2 SVGAGI. V dropped 0 bases and J dropped 7; count of bases not matched to a gene: 8. This CDR3 contains 15 residues. The DNA for the CDR3 is TGTGCCAGCAGTTACTCGTCATACAGGGGTGGTGGCTACACCTTC. It is translated as CASSYSSYRGGGYTF.

A note on this clonotype: At one end, the junction sequence differs from germline, possibly due to a read error. This rearrangement joins TRBV3-1 to TRBJ2-3; D possibly corresponds to TRBD2 (7 bases). Per the germline V gene, CDR1 is LGHDT and CDR2 is YNNKEL (reference sequence). The CDR3 consists of 14 residues. This CDR3 reads CASAGEGGTDTQYF. In DNA form, the CDR3 reads TGCGCCAGCGCAGGGGAGGGAGGCACAGATACGCAGTATTTT.

This clonotype was counted between two and nine times. Since a much larger clone is just one base distant, this may be a read error. V and J are TRBV6-1 and TRBJ1-5; 7 nucleotides align to TRBD1. CDR1 and CDR2 from the germline V gene are MNHNS and SASEGT. V shed 6 bases, J shed 3 bases, and the junction held 2 bases outside the gene matches. The CDR3 consists of 13 residues. In DNA form, the CDR3 reads TGTGCCAGCAGGGGACAGCTCAATCAGCCCCAGCATTTT. Its translation is CASRGQLNQPQHF.

This clonotype was detected only a few times. The chain has TRBV29-1 and TRBJ2-5, with 10 bases fitting TRBD2. The CDR3 length is 16 residues. Germline CDR1 reads SQVTM; CDR2 reads ANQGSEA. J gave up 5 bases and V 0 bases, and 9 bases lay outside the gene matches. CDR3 loop: CSVEDLSGGEGETQYF. The DNA of the CDR3 is TGCAGCGTTGAAGATCTAAGCGGGGGGGAAGGGGAGACCCAGTACTTC.

The rearrangement uses TRBV10-3 and TRBJ2-1; 9 bases align to TRBD1. J lost 8 bases, V lost 10 bases, and 15 bases had no gene match. The CDR3 sequence is 15 residues long. Germline assignment: CDR1 ENHRY and CDR2 SYGVKD. The CDR3 DNA reads TGTGCCAGCACCGAGCCCGGGACAGGGCTCCATGAGCAGTTCTTC. It encodes CASTEPGTGLHEQFF.

In this sample, this clonotype turned up many times. This sequence joins TRBV29-1 and TRBJ2-1; D may correspond to TRBD1 or TRBD2 (5 bases each). The length of the CDR3 is 14 residues. Per germline, CDR1 SQVTM and CDR2 ANQGSEA. Deletions cut 3 bases from V and 4 bases from J, with 13 bases between. The CDR3 bases are TGCAGCGTTGAGGGGGTACTCCATTACAATGAGCAGTTCTTC. Translation gives CSVEGVLHYNEQFF.

The table lists this clonotype with a few counts. V is TRBV29-1 and J is TRBJ2-2, with 7 bases fitting TRBD1. J lost 5 bases, V lost 2 bases, and 11 bases had no gene match. CDR1 is SQVTM, CDR2 ANQGSEA, per germline. The CDR3 is 16 residues long. The CDR3: CSVEQTGTVGTGELFF. The CDR3 region has the DNA TGCAGCGTTGAACAAACGGGGACAGTCGGGACCGGGGAGCTGTTTTTT.

The chain combines TRBV6-1 with TRBJ2-5; tentatively, D is TRBD1 or TRBD2 (5 bases each). V was cut by 8 bases and J by 3 bases, with 19 bases left in between. The V gene's germline CDR1 is MNHNS and CDR2 SASEGT. This CDR3 has 15 amino acids. In DNA, the CDR3 is TGTGCCAGCGCTTGGTCCGGGACGCAGGAAGAGACCCAGTACTTC. Translated: CASAWSGTQEETQYF.

This clonotype came up a few times. The V call is TRBV24-1, the J call TRBJ2-7, with no clear D. V lost 4 bases, J lost 4 bases, and 10 bases lay in between. Germline V gene lookup returns CDR1 KGHDR and CDR2 SFDVKD. This CDR3 contains 13 residues. The CDR3 region has the DNA TGTGCCACCAGTGACTATATAGGGTACGAGCAGTACTTC. Translation gives CATSDYIGYEQYF.